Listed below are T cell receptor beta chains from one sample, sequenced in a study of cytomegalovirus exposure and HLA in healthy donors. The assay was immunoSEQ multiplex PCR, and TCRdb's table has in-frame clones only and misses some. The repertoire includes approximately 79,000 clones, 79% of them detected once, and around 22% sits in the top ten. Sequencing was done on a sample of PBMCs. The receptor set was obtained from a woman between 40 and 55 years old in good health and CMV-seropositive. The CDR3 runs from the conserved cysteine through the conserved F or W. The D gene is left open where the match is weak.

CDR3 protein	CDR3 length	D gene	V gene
CASSQLAGLFTYNEQFF	17	NA	TRBV4-1
CASSPARGNEQFF	13	NA	TRBV18
CASSLGQGRQPQHF	14	NA	TRBV28
CASSLAAVTNIQYF	14	NA	TRBV5-1
CASSTSGGVNTEAFF	15	NA	TRBV5-4
CASRQGNTGELFF	13	NA	TRBV2
CASSYSIGEAFF	12	NA	TRBV6-5
CASSKLPGDSYEQYF	15	NA	TRBV21-1
CASSNGGTVASTDTQYF	17	NA	TRBV9
CSALSTDTQYF	11	NA	TRBV20-1
CATSRDWGTGFEKLFF	16	TRBD1	TRBV15
CASSPRTGRVQETQYF	16	TRBD1	TRBV9
CSVGGTGNTIYF	12	NA	TRBV29-1
CAWSRATGRGWEQFF	15	NA	TRBV30
CASSQDWTGRGNEQFF	16	NA	TRBV14
CASSPLLLYEQYF	13	NA	TRBV27
CSVGGGPNQPQHF	13	NA	TRBV29-1
CASSKGDRDSTDTQYF	16	NA	TRBV9
CASSRWGRADTQYF	14	TRBD2	TRBV6-5
CASRRHGTDTRRGANVLTF	19	TRBD1	TRBV7-9
CASSARTGGHVSPLHF	16	TRBD1	TRBV6-6
CASSQEYRTSGGIETQYF	18	TRBD2	TRBV4-1
CSGGDYEQYF	10	NA	TRBV29-1
CASSERVAGAIPTYEQYF	18	NA	TRBV21-1
CASSHAGALSTDTQYF	16	NA	TRBV4-1
CASSFRSGTTYNEQFF	16	NA	TRBV5-6
CASSRSLAGGRTGELFF	17	TRBD2	TRBV4-2
CASSAGTGGNYGYTF	15	TRBD1	TRBV9
CASSYNGQGRYGYTF	15	TRBD1	TRBV7-9
CASSSRGRVAGYTF	14	NA	TRBV7-9
CASSVLAGGTNTGELFF	17	TRBD2	TRBV9
CASQQTGTPNTEAFF	15	TRBD1	TRBV5-1
CASSLRSVNTGELFF	15	NA	TRBV7-2
CAISGMGQGAYEQYF	15	TRBD1	TRBV10-3
CASSSRETQYF	11	NA	TRBV7-2
CASSESQGINSPLHF	15	NA	TRBV25-1
CASSSRTTGGTEAFF	15	TRBD1	TRBV27
CASSQLHRSCQPQHF	15	NA	TRBV23-1
CASSSRLAGGRGYEQYF	17	TRBD2	TRBV27
CAWSVGRRPNTEAFF	15	NA	TRBV30
CASSAAGETQYF	12	NA	TRBV9
CASSHAPGRDRGWYEQYF	18	TRBD1	TRBV11-1
CASSLLAGRLNEQFF	15	TRBD2	TRBV7-9
CASSLYPPLAGLNNEQFF	18	TRBD2	TRBV28
CASSFGSTGGYTF	13	NA	TRBV27
CAWGVTGAGELFF	13	NA	TRBV30
CASSPGDRASYNEQFF	16	TRBD1	TRBV18
CAWSVLAGRTDTQYF	15	TRBD2	TRBV30
CASSVPGQARNEQFF	15	TRBD1	TRBV6-1
CASSFPGQRSYEQYF	15	TRBD1	TRBV7-2
CASSPPDRAVGYTF	14	NA	TRBV6-1
CASSHRTGNEQYF	13	TRBD1	TRBV11-3
CATSRAGTTTNEKLFF	16	NA	TRBV15
CASSLTGVQPQHF	13	TRBD1	TRBV5-1
CASSLGQGATGELFF	15	TRBD1	TRBV5-1
CASSLDASGGGETQYF	16	TRBD2	TRBV5-4
CSVEGDRGSGTGELFF	16	TRBD1	TRBV29-1
CASSPLTENTGELFF	15	NA	TRBV6-1
CATSKAGVSYEQYF	14	TRBD2	TRBV15
CASSELTGGTDTQYF	15	TRBD1	TRBV2